The rows below give T cell receptor beta chains drawn from one sample of a study of blood T cell repertoires in COVID-19. Clones were sequenced by immunoSEQ multiplex PCR, and TCRdb holds only the in-frame ones, with some missing. The repertoire includes approximately 110,000 clones, about three quarters of them detected once, and approximately 5.9% sits in the top ten. The sample consisted of peripheral blood. These TCRs come from a man aged 80 or over with acute or convalescent COVID-19. CDR3s include the opening cysteine and the closing phenylalanine or tryptophan. The order of the fields is D gene, J gene, V gene, clone size, CDR3 protein, CDR3 DNA. D genes are given only for firm matches. Not every row has a clone size; where given, it reads once, few, many or a size class.

D: .
J: TRBJ2-7
V: TRBV5-6
size: few
CDR3: CASSVSTVYEQYF
DNA: TGTGCCAGCAGCGTGTCGACAGTCTACGAGCAGTACTTC

D: .
J: TRBJ2-2
V: TRBV11-2
size: many
CDR3: CASSLLTNTGELFF
DNA: TGTGCCAGCAGCCTACTAACAAACACCGGGGAGCTGTTTTTT

D: TRBD1
J: TRBJ1-5
V: TRBV7-9
size: many
CDR3: CASSYTGVNQPQHF
DNA: TGTGCCAGCAGCTACACAGGGGTCAATCAGCCCCAGCATTTT

D: .
J: TRBJ2-7
V: TRBV27
size: few
CDR3: CASRQGIHEQYF
DNA: TGTGCCAGCAGACAGGGAATCCACGAGCAGTACTTC

D: .
J: TRBJ2-3
V: TRBV5-1
size: .
CDR3: CASSSTSTDTQYF
DNA: TGCGCCAGCAGCTCTACTAGCACAGATACGCAGTATTTT

D: .
J: TRBJ1-2
V: TRBV11-2
size: many
CDR3: CASSFDSNYGYTF
DNA: TGTGCCAGCAGCTTTGACAGTAACTATGGCTACACCTTC

D: .
J: TRBJ2-5
V: TRBV7-2
size: .
CDR3: CASSLVAAGGGETQYF
DNA: TGTGCCAGCAGCTTAGTGGCAGCGGGTGGGGGGGAGACCCAGTACTTC

D: TRBD1
J: TRBJ1-3
V: TRBV7-9
size: .
CDR3: CASSLTGRGNTIYF
DNA: TGTGCCAGCAGCTTGACAGGGCGCGGAAACACCATATATTTT

D: .
J: TRBJ1-1
V: TRBV6-5
size: .
CDR3: CATPSNTEAFF
DNA: TGTGCCACCCCTTCGAACACTGAAGCTTTCTTT

D: .
J: TRBJ2-3
V: TRBV28
size: once
CDR3: CASSPSGRGTDTQYF
DNA: TGTGCCAGCAGTCCGTCAGGGAGGGGGACAGATACGCAGTATTTT

D: TRBD1
J: TRBJ2-1
V: TRBV7-2
size: .
CDR3: CASSPRQGQFF
DNA: TGTGCCAGCAGCCCGAGACAGGGGCAGTTCTTC

D: .
J: TRBJ2-6
V: TRBV27
size: few
CDR3: CACSTGSGANVLTF
DNA: TGTGCCTGCTCTACGGGGTCTGGGGCCAACGTCCTGACTTTC

D: TRBD2
J: TRBJ2-3
V: TRBV15
size: .
CDR3: CATSRSSGPGTDTQYF
DNA: TGTGCCACCAGCAGATCTAGCGGGCCAGGGACAGATACGCAGTATTTT

D: TRBD2
J: TRBJ2-1
V: TRBV10-3
size: .
CDR3: CAILRGGSNNEQFF
DNA: TGTGCCATCCTCCGAGGCGGGAGCAACAATGAGCAGTTCTTC

D: .
J: TRBJ1-2
V: TRBV19
size: .
CDR3: CASSTRDGGSQGYTF
DNA: TGTGCCAGTAGTACCCGGGACGGAGGGTCACAGGGCTACACCTTC

D: .
J: TRBJ1-6
V: TRBV30
size: .
CDR3: CAWRRNTWNSPLHF
DNA: TGTGCCTGGAGAAGAAACACCTGGAATTCACCCCTCCACTTT

D: TRBD2
J: TRBJ2-4
V: TRBV19
size: .
CDR3: CASSPRGERRIQYF
DNA: TGTGCCAGTAGTCCCCGGGGGGAGCGGCGCATTCAGTACTTC

D: .
J: TRBJ2-5
V: TRBV29-1
size: .
CDR3: CSVRQQETQYF
DNA: TGCAGCGTTCGACAGCAAGAGACCCAGTACTTC

D: TRBD1
J: TRBJ1-4
V: TRBV15
size: once
CDR3: CATSRKTGGNEKLFF
DNA: TGTGCCACCAGCAGAAAGACAGGGGGCAATGAAAAACTGTTTTTT

D: .
J: TRBJ1-3
V: TRBV10-3
size: .
CDR3: CATTDISLTIYF
DNA: TGTGCCACCACGGACATAAGCCTCACCATATATTTT

D: TRBD1
J: TRBJ2-5
V: TRBV15
size: .
CDR3: CATSREADGWDRVYF
DNA: TGTGCCACCAGCAGAGAAGCCGATGGGTGGGACAGGGTTTACTTC

D: TRBD1
J: TRBJ1-6
V: TRBV19
size: few
CDR3: CASSLGQDPPLHF
DNA: TGTGCCAGTAGTTTGGGACAGGACCCACCCCTCCACTTT

D: .
J: TRBJ1-6
V: TRBV27
size: .
CDR3: CASSFANSPLHF
DNA: TGTGCCAGCAGTTTCGCGAATTCACCCCTCCACTTT

D: .
J: TRBJ1-1
V: TRBV6-5
size: .
CDR3: CASKQANTEAFF
DNA: TGTGCCAGCAAGCAGGCGAACACTGAAGCTTTCTTT

D: .
J: TRBJ1-1
V: TRBV29-1
size: once
CDR3: CSVAVGNTEAFF
DNA: TGCAGCGTTGCGGTCGGGAACACTGAAGCTTTCTTT

D: .
J: TRBJ2-4
V: TRBV28
size: few
CDR3: CASAYRVNIQYF
DNA: TGTGCCAGCGCTTACCGGGTGAACATTCAGTACTTC

D: .
J: TRBJ2-3
V: TRBV3-1/TRBV3-2
size: .
CDR3: CASSQAAGTSTDTQYF
DNA: TGTGCCAGCAGCCAGGCCGCCGGGACTAGCACAGATACGCAGTATTTT

D: TRBD2
J: TRBJ2-5
V: TRBV28
size: .
CDR3: CASSSAGGGLETQYF
DNA: TGTGCCAGCAGTTCGGCCGGGGGGGGCCTAGAGACCCAGTACTTC

D: .
J: TRBJ2-1
V: TRBV5-5
size: once
CDR3: CASSFAGLLNNEQFF
DNA: TGTGCCAGCAGCTTCGCCGGACTCCTTAACAATGAGCAGTTCTTC

D: TRBD1
J: TRBJ2-1
V: TRBV7-2
size: .
CDR3: CASSLGGGQGHEQFF
DNA: TGTGCCAGCAGCTTGGGGGGGGGACAGGGCCATGAGCAGTTCTTC

D: TRBD2
J: TRBJ2-3
V: TRBV10-1
size: .
CDR3: CASSEWASGSRDTQYF
DNA: TGCGCCAGCAGTGAGTGGGCTAGCGGTTCGCGAGATACGCAGTATTTT

D: TRBD1
J: TRBJ1-1
V: TRBV29-1
size: .
CDR3: CSVRTGGNTEAFF
DNA: TGCAGCGTACGGACAGGGGGGAACACTGAAGCTTTCTTT

D: TRBD1
J: TRBJ1-2
V: TRBV5-1
size: .
CDR3: CASSSGQGALGYTF
DNA: TGCGCCAGCAGCTCGGGACAGGGGGCGCTGGGCTACACCTTC

D: .
J: TRBJ1-1
V: TRBV28
size: .
CDR3: CASTIRTGYGEAFF
DNA: TGTGCCAGCACGATTCGAACAGGGTATGGTGAAGCTTTCTTT

D: .
J: TRBJ1-6
V: TRBV7-9
size: few
CDR3: CASSHAGDGSPLHF
DNA: TGTGCCAGCAGTCACGCAGGGGATGGTTCACCCCTCCACTTT

D: TRBD1
J: TRBJ1-1
V: TRBV3-1/TRBV3-2
size: .
CDR3: CASMPRDRGVNTEAFF
DNA: TGTGCCAGCATGCCAAGGGACAGGGGGGTGAACACTGAAGCTTTCTTT

D: .
J: TRBJ2-7
V: TRBV19
size: .
CDR3: CASKDWKSYEQYF
DNA: TGTGCCAGTAAGGACTGGAAGTCCTACGAGCAGTACTTC

D: .
J: TRBJ2-2
V: TRBV11-3
size: .
CDR3: CASSPHPGELFF
DNA: TGTGCCAGCAGCCCACACCCCGGGGAGCTGTTTTTT

D: TRBD2
J: TRBJ2-7
V: TRBV15
size: .
CDR3: CATSSPGGGSNSYEQYF
DNA: TGTGCCACCAGCAGTCCCGGGGGGGGTTCTAACTCCTACGAGCAGTACTTC

D: .
J: TRBJ2-7
V: TRBV11-2
size: .
CDR3: CASSQSDSFSYEQYF
DNA: TGTGCCAGCAGCCAATCCGACTCCTTCTCCTACGAGCAGTACTTC

D: .
J: TRBJ1-5
V: TRBV27
size: .
CDR3: CASSFGGGQGQPQHF
DNA: TGTGCCAGCAGTTTCGGGGGGGGACAAGGACAGCCCCAGCATTTT

D: .
J: TRBJ1-2
V: TRBV28
size: .
CDR3: CASSTFGQGWGYTF
DNA: TGTGCCAGCAGTACCTTTGGGCAGGGCTGGGGCTACACCTTC

D: .
J: TRBJ2-7
V: TRBV21-1
size: .
CDR3: CASSNGQGASYEQYF
DNA: TGTGCCAGCAGCAATGGACAGGGGGCCTCCTACGAGCAGTACTTC

D: .
J: TRBJ2-1
V: TRBV9
size: .
CDR3: CASSVVSYEQFF
DNA: TGTGCCAGCAGCGTAGTGAGTTATGAGCAGTTCTTC

D: .
J: TRBJ2-3
V: TRBV7-9
size: .
CDR3: CASSVGPGGSRTDTQYF
DNA: TGTGCCAGCAGCGTTGGCCCTGGGGGGAGTCGGACAGATACGCAGTATTTT

D: TRBD1
J: TRBJ1-4
V: TRBV6-6
size: once
CDR3: CASRTGQAVGEKLFF
DNA: TGTGCCAGCAGAACTGGACAGGCGGTGGGGGAAAAACTGTTTTTT

D: .
J: TRBJ2-3
V: TRBV23-1
size: .
CDR3: CASSQGPGTDTQYF
DNA: TGCGCCAGCAGTCAAGGCCCCGGCACAGATACGCAGTATTTT

D: TRBD2
J: TRBJ2-1
V: TRBV24-1
size: .
CDR3: CATSERGPRQREGQGEQFF
DNA: TGTGCCACCAGTGAGCGAGGCCCGAGGCAGCGGGAGGGCCAGGGTGAGCAGTTCTTC

D: TRBD1
J: TRBJ1-6
V: TRBV5-1
size: .
CDR3: CASSSGQGDSPLHF
DNA: TGCGCCAGCAGCTCGGGACAGGGTGATTCACCCCTCCACTTT

D: .
J: TRBJ1-2
V: TRBV21-1
size: once
CDR3: CASKVVGGGYGYTF
DNA: TGTGCCAGCAAAGTGGTGGGGGGAGGTTATGGCTACACCTTC

D: .
J: TRBJ2-2
V: TRBV27
size: .
CDR3: CASSFFEAGELFF
DNA: TGTGCCAGCAGTTTCTTCGAGGCCGGGGAGCTGTTTTTT

D: .
J: TRBJ1-6
V: TRBV28
size: .
CDR3: CASSFGAAGPGRKTSPLHF
DNA: TGTGCCAGCAGTTTTGGCGCCGCAGGCCCTGGCAGGAAAACTTCACCCCTCCACTTT

D: .
J: TRBJ2-7
V: TRBV4-1
size: .
CDR3: CASSQVETGSYEQYF
DNA: TGCGCCAGCAGCCAAGTGGAAACAGGCTCCTACGAGCAGTACTTC

D: TRBD1
J: TRBJ1-4
V: TRBV9
size: .
CDR3: CASSPEQGASNEKLFF
DNA: TGTGCCAGCAGCCCCGAGCAGGGGGCGAGTAATGAAAAACTGTTTTTT

D: .
J: TRBJ2-7
V: TRBV7-8
size: few
CDR3: CASSLARVPSYEQYF
DNA: TGTGCCAGCAGCTTAGCTCGGGTCCCATCCTACGAGCAGTACTTC

D: TRBD1
J: TRBJ2-7
V: TRBV15
size: once
CDR3: CATSREGTGRVGPEQYF
DNA: TGTGCCACCAGCAGAGAGGGGACAGGCAGAGTTGGACCGGAGCAGTACTTC

D: .
J: TRBJ1-2
V: TRBV10-2
size: once
CDR3: CASSDPGNYTF
DNA: TGCGCCAGCAGTGATCCAGGGAACTACACCTTC

D: .
J: TRBJ1-3
V: TRBV10-3
size: few
CDR3: CAISATGLGNTIYF
DNA: TGTGCCATCAGTGCCACAGGCCTCGGAAACACCATATATTTT

D: TRBD1
J: TRBJ1-1
V: TRBV19
size: .
CDR3: CASSMGQALRNTEAFF
DNA: TGTGCCAGTAGTATGGGACAGGCCTTACGTAACACTGAAGCTTTCTTT

D: TRBD2
J: TRBJ2-3
V: TRBV18
size: .
CDR3: CASSPGTSGTDTQYF
DNA: TGTGCCAGCTCACCCGGGACTAGCGGCACAGATACGCAGTATTTT